This T cell receptor beta chain was obtained from a study of regulatory and conventional T cells in RAG deficiency. Study-wide points: Sorted Omenn CD25-high CD127-low cells may not be bona fide Tregs.

This clone was seen a few times. Its antigen is as yet unknown. The CDR3 sequence is 16 residues long. Trimming shortened V by 3 bases and J by 2 bases, and 15 bases separated the two germline ends. Germline lookup yields CDR1 LNHDA and CDR2 SQIVND (reference sequence). Libraries were prepared by immunoSEQ multiplex PCR; TCRdb keeps only in-frame clonotypes and omits some of them. The sample consists of 8,500 or so clones, 75% to 85% of them appearing once. These same data were also listed under a study on regulatory T cells. From that study: The primer mix had 52 TRBV and 13 TRBJ primers.

Sequencing input: CD8+ T cells sorted from blood. The receptor's source is a human donor in good health. V usage is TRBV19 and J usage is TRBJ2-3; D may be TRBD1 (6 bases). The CDR3 bases are TGTGCCAGTAGTATTGGCAGGGGTTTCCCCACAGATACGCAGTATTTT. Translated: CASSIGRGFPTDTQYF.